These T cell receptor beta chains were read from a single sample in a study of shared clonotypes between healthy human individuals. The assay was immunoSEQ multiplex PCR, and TCRdb's table has in-frame clones only and misses some. The sample has about 1 million clones; under 80% are singletons. Material: memory CD4+ T cells sorted from blood. Receptor source: a man aged 18-30 years in good health. Both conserved end residues are part of each CDR3. The D gene is left open where the match is weak. The size field is filled for only some rows; it gives once, few, many or a size class.

clone_size j_call v_call d_call cdr3_nt cdr3_aa
NA TRBJ2-5 TRBV30 NA TGTGCCTGGAGTTTGGGGCTATATGGGACCCAGTACTTC CAWSLGLYGTQYF
NA TRBJ2-7 TRBV7-9 TRBD1 TGTGCCAGCAGCCTCACTGGGACAGGACCATACGAGCAGTACTTC CASSLTGTGPYEQYF
NA TRBJ2-7 TRBV18 NA TGTGCCAGCTCAACTGACCCCGGGAACTACGAGCAGTACTTC CASSTDPGNYEQYF
NA TRBJ2-2 TRBV11-2 NA TGTGCCAGCAGCTTAAGGGCGTGGGACGGGGAGCTGTTTTTT CASSLRAWDGELFF
NA TRBJ1-2 TRBV27 TRBD1 TGTGCCAGCAGTTTAATTAGTCAGGGGGCGTACTATGGCTACACCTTC CASSLISQGAYYGYTF
NA TRBJ1-1 TRBV7-9 NA TGTGCCAGCAGCATCAACCTAAACGACCCAAAAGGGACTGAAGCTTTCTTT CASSINLNDPKGTEAFF
few TRBJ2-3 TRBV21-1 NA TGTGCCAGCAGCCCAGAGCAGTTAGGGCCGCTATCTAGCACAGATACGCAGTATTTT CASSPEQLGPLSSTDTQYF
NA TRBJ1-2 TRBV19 TRBD1 TGTGCCAGTAGTAACGGACAGGGGGGCTATGGCTACACCTTC CASSNGQGGYGYTF
NA TRBJ1-2 TRBV10-3 NA TGTGCCATCAGTGGAGCAGACTATGGCTACACCTTC CAISGADYGYTF
NA TRBJ1-1 TRBV18 NA TGTGCCAGCTCACCCCCGAGTAGGAGAGAAGCTTTCTTT CASSPPSRREAFF
NA TRBJ2-4 TRBV2 NA TGTGCCAGCAGCCGTGAACAACCAAACATTCAGTACTTC CASSREQPNIQYF
NA TRBJ1-1 TRBV5-5 NA TGTGCCAGCAGCTTGGGGGACACTGAAGCTTTCTTT CASSLGDTEAFF
NA TRBJ1-2 TRBV7-2 NA TGTGCCAGCAGCTTAGTTATGGAAATCCTCTATGGCTACACCTTC CASSLVMEILYGYTF
NA TRBJ2-5 TRBV5-1 TRBD2 TGCGCCAGCAGCTTGGGGCGAACTAGCGGGGAGTTAAAAGAGACCCAGTACTTC CASSLGRTSGELKETQYF
NA TRBJ2-1 TRBV11-1 NA TGTGCCAGCAGCTTAGCGTCTAATGAGCAGTTCTTC CASSLASNEQFF
NA TRBJ2-2 TRBV10-3 TRBD2 TGTGCCATCAGTCCTTCACTAGCGGGAGCCGGGCACACCGGGGAGCTGTTTTTT CAISPSLAGAGHTGELFF